These 28 T cell receptor beta chains share one sample of origin, sequenced in a study of neurological immune-mediated disorders. TCRdb used MiXCR to reprocess the 5' RACE reads, holding one entry per CDR3 protein. Of about 24,000 distinct CDR3 sequences listed, roughly 13% are singletons. As to time point: technical triplicate 1. The sample was CD4+ T cells from blood. The receptors shown here come from a female donor with HTLV-1-associated myelopathy (HAM/TSP).

This clonotype occurred many times. V and J are TRBV6-6 and TRBJ1-6; D unresolved. Germline-derived CDR1 and CDR2 are MNHNY and SVGAGI (reference sequence). Trimming shortened V by 2 bases and J by 8 bases, and 13 bases separated the two germline ends. The CDR3 extends over 15 amino acids. CDR3 nucleotides: TGTGCCAGCAGTTACCCTGGACTGCTTGATTCACCCCTCCACTTT. Amino acids: CASSYPGLLDSPLHF.

This clonotype was picked up many times. This chain links TRBV7-2 with TRBJ2-7, with D maybe TRBD2 (7 bases). Trimming removed 3 bases at V and 2 bases at J, with 14 bases between. CDR1 and CDR2 (germline): SGHTA, FQGNSA. The CDR3 extends over 15 amino acids. The CDR3 spells CASSFSAGGPYEQYF. The CDR3 coding sequence is TGTGCCAGCAGCTTTTCTGCCGGGGGGCCCTACGAGCAGTACTTC.

This clonotype has at least ten counts. The CDR3 loop reads CASSLAGGRGIITDTQYF. CDR3 nucleotide sequence: TGTGCCAGCAGCTTGGCCGGCGGGCGGGGGATCATTACAGATACGCAGTATTTT. The rearrangement links TRBV5-5 to TRBJ2-3, with 7 bases lining up with TRBD2. The V gene end was trimmed by 0 bases and the J gene end by 3 bases; junction bases not matched to a gene: 13. CDR1 is SGHKS and CDR2 is YYEKEE in the germline V gene (reference sequence). The CDR3 consists of 18 residues.

The table lists this clonotype with many counts. The CDR3: CSARFVQQGYYEQYF. CDR3 in DNA: TGCAGTGCTAGGTTCGTCCAACAGGGCTACTACGAGCAGTACTTC. The V call is TRBV20-1, the J call TRBJ2-7; TRBD1 is a possible D gene (6 bases). CDR1 DFQATT and CDR2 SNEGSKA come from the germline V gene (reference sequence). V was shortened by 3 bases and J by 3 bases, with 18 bases between the two germline ends. This CDR3 is 15 amino acids long.

By proportion, this clonotype is medium-sized. This chain links TRBV20-1 with TRBJ2-2; D not certain. The CDR3 loop spans 14 amino acids. Germline V lookup: CDR1 DFQATT, CDR2 SNEGSKA (reference sequence). V was pared by 3 bases and J by 3 bases, with 11 bases between. The CDR3 DNA sequence: TGCAGTGCTAGGAGTGGGCCCCACACCGGGGAGCTGTTTTTT. Translated, it gives CSARSGPHTGELFF.

This clonotype was detected once. The chain uses TRBV10-3 and TRBJ2-3; D perhaps matches TRBD2 (5 bases). The V and J ends lost 11 bases and 5 bases respectively, with 11 bases between them. Germline V lookup: CDR1 ENHRY, CDR2 SYGVKD. The CDR3 contains 11 residues. The CDR3 region is CAAAGIDTQYF. As DNA, the CDR3 is TGTGCCGCCGCGGGCATAGATACGCAGTATTTT.

This clonotype appeared many times. The rearrangement links TRBV21-1 to TRBJ1-1. TRBV21-1 is deemed a pseudogene. The CDR3 is made up of 15 amino acids. The CDR3 spells CASSTTGGANTEAFF. Written as DNA, the CDR3 is TGTGCCAGCTCAACTACGGGGGGGGCCAACACTGAAGCTTTCTTT.

This clonotype appeared many times. The V call is TRBV7-9, the J call TRBJ1-6; no clear D gene. The V and J ends lost 2 bases and 0 bases respectively, with 5 bases between them. The CDR3 is 15 residues long. CDR1 SEHNR and CDR2 FQNEAQ come from the germline V gene (reference sequence). The CDR3, as DNA: TGTGCCAGCAGCTTACAGAGCTCCTATAATTCACCCCTCCACTTT. Translating gives CASSLQSSYNSPLHF. The full variable domain, in which reference TRBV7-9 and TRBJ1-6 provide the parts outside the CDR3, is DTGVSQNPRHKITKRGQNVTFRCDPISEHNRLYWYRQTLGQGPEFLTYFQNEAQLEKSRLLSDRFSAERPKGSFSTLEIQRTEQGDSAMYLCASSLQSSYNSPLHFGNGTRLTVT.

With respect to this clonotype: The DNA is omitted, as the CDR3 cannot be located on it reliably, and the CDR3 follows TCRdb's listing. The chain uses TRBV7-8 and TRBJ1-1. Germline V lookup: CDR1 SGHVS, CDR2 FQNEAQ. Both ends counted, the CDR3 spans 20 residues. The chain's CDR3 is CASSFYICSASYRELSEAFF.

This clonotype was observed many times. The rearrangement joins TRBV20-1 to TRBJ2-7, with a weak D call TRBD2 (6 bases). From germline, CDR1 is DFQATT and CDR2 SNEGSKA (reference sequence). This CDR3 region has 14 residues. V was pared by 7 bases and J by 1 base, with 17 bases between. As DNA, the CDR3 is TGCAGTGTAGCGGCCCCGACAAATTCCTACGAGCAGTACTTC. Protein: CSVAAPTNSYEQYF.

This clonotype was seen ten or more times. This rearrangement joins TRBV5-1 to TRBJ2-3; the D is unclear. V lost 4 bases to trimming and J lost 4 bases, with 13 bases between them. The CDR3 has 14 amino acids. Germline V gene lookup returns CDR1 SGHRS and CDR2 YFSETQ. The CDR3, as DNA: TGCGCCAGCAGCAGATACGGGTCACCAGATACGCAGTATTTT. It is translated as CASSRYGSPDTQYF.

This clonotype was counted many times. This may be a read error: a much more frequent sequence differs by one nucleotide. This chain connects TRBV20-1 to TRBJ2-5; D is unclear. The CDR3 is made up of 12 amino acids. Germline assignment: CDR1 DFQATT and CDR2 SNEGSKA (reference sequence). V was cut by 5 bases and J by 5 bases, with 12 bases left in between. CDR3 DNA: TGCAGTGCTGGGCGGCTGGGGGAGACCCAGTACTTC. Its protein is CSAGRLGETQYF.

This clonotype was found many times. The chain is built from TRBV10-3 and TRBJ1-1, with a weak D call TRBD1 (6 bases). Germline V gene lookup returns CDR1 ENHRY and CDR2 SYGVKD. This CDR3 comprises 18 residues. Deletions cut 4 bases from V and 2 bases from J, with 23 bases between. CDR3 amino acids: CAISVSTPGHGQNTEAFF. The DNA of the CDR3 is TGTGCCATCAGTGTTTCCACCCCGGGACACGGACAAAACACTGAAGCTTTCTTT.

CDR3 amino acids: CANRPGLPKTGELFF. The CDR3 DNA reads TGTGCCAACAGGCCGGGACTACCTAAAACCGGGGAGCTGTTTTTT. V gene TRBV12-3 or TRBV12-4 combines with J gene TRBJ2-2, with 7 bases matching TRBD2. Trimming took 10 bases from V and 5 from J; bases not matched to a gene: 13. The CDR3 spans 15 residues.

The sample holds many counts of this clonotype. This CDR3 reads CASSPPGSEAFF. The CDR3 DNA sequence: TGTGCCAGCTCACCCCCGGGATCTGAAGCTTTCTTT. The gene calls are TRBV18 and TRBJ1-1; no definite D call. The CDR3 has 12 residues. The V end lost 3 bases, the J end lost 6 bases, and 8 bases lay between the germline ends. CDR1 and CDR2 from the germline V gene are KGHSH and LQKENI.

In this sample, this clonotype turned up many times. This chain uses TRBV4-1 with TRBJ2-1; D unclear. In germline, CDR1 is MGHRA, CDR2 YSYEKL. V was clipped by 0 bases and J by 7 bases, with 22 bases between them. The CDR3 is 18 amino acids. This CDR3 is CASSQEGATVPFENEQFF. The DNA of the CDR3 is TGCGCCAGCAGCCAAGAAGGAGCTACGGTCCCCTTCGAAAATGAGCAGTTCTTC.

This clonotype was seen repeatedly, ten times or more. The V call is TRBV9, the J call TRBJ2-7; 7 bases match TRBD1. V was pared by 4 bases and J by 5 bases, with 9 bases of the junction left unmatched. Germline V gene data show CDR1 as SGDLS and CDR2 as YYNGEE. The CDR3 has 14 amino acids. CDR3 nucleotides: TGTGCCAGCAGCTGGGGACAGAACCAAAACGAGCAGTACTTC. Protein product: CASSWGQNQNEQYF.

Judged by abundance, this clonotype is medium-sized. The chain has TRBV5-1 and TRBJ2-2; 7 nucleotides align to TRBD2. V gave up 0 bases and J gave up 1 base; unmatched junction bases: 3. Germline values: CDR1 SGHRS, CDR2 YFSETQ. The CDR3 length is 16 residues. The CDR3 loop reads CASSLALAENTGELFF. In DNA form, the CDR3 reads TGCGCCAGCAGCTTGGCGCTAGCGGAGAACACCGGGGAGCTGTTTTTT.

This clonotype was found many times. The chain uses TRBV20-1 and TRBJ2-3, with 10 bases fitting TRBD2. Germline V gives CDR1 DFQATT, CDR2 SNEGSKA (reference sequence). V was clipped by 6 bases and J by 1 base; unmatched bases: 10. This CDR3 spans 16 amino acids. DNA for the CDR3: TGCAGTGCGAGGACTAGCGGACCAAGACGCACAGATACGCAGTATTTT. Protein product: CSARTSGPRRTDTQYF.

This clonotype was observed many times. V is TRBV7-2 and J is TRBJ2-3; 9 nucleotides line up with TRBD1. V shed 2 bases, J shed 4 bases, and the junction held 13 bases outside the gene matches. Germline CDR1 SGHTA, CDR2 FQGNSA. The CDR3 contains 18 residues. The CDR3: CASSLIGTGPKSADTQYF. For the CDR3, the DNA is TGTGCCAGCAGCTTAATTGGGACAGGGCCGAAGAGTGCAGATACGCAGTATTTT.

This clonotype has ten or more counts. The genes are TRBV12-3 or TRBV12-4 and TRBJ2-7; 9 nucleotides match TRBD1. The V segment lost 5 bases and the J segment 2 bases; nucleotides outside the gene matches: 10. This CDR3 is 16 amino acids long. The DNA for the CDR3 is TGTGCCAGCAGTCCAGGGACAGGGCCCGCCACCTACGAGCAGTACTTC. It yields the protein CASSPGTGPATYEQYF.

This clonotype was found many times. The V call is TRBV5-5, the J call TRBJ2-4, with TRBD2 matching over 14 bases. The germline V gene has CDR1 SGHKS and CDR2 YYEKEE (reference sequence). The CDR3 runs to 13 residues. V lost 4 bases to trimming and J lost 12 bases; unmatched junction nucleotides: 3. CDR3 amino acids: CASSGTSGGAQYF. Here the CDR3 DNA reads TGTGCCAGCAGCGGGACTAGCGGGGGCGCTCAGTACTTC.

This clonotype was counted at least ten times. V usage is TRBV6-1 and J usage is TRBJ2-4; no definite D call. V gave up 1 base and J gave up 8 bases, with 15 bases separating them. Germline CDR1 is MNHNS and CDR2 is SASEGT. This CDR3 is 15 amino acids long. CDR3 amino acids: CASSEGGPPKDIQYF. The CDR3 DNA sequence: TGTGCCAGCAGTGAAGGAGGTCCCCCCAAGGACATTCAGTACTTC.

This clonotype was observed many times. The rearrangement links TRBV29-1 to TRBJ2-5; TRBD1 is a possible D gene (5 bases). The germline V and J ends were trimmed by 4 bases and 4 bases, with 10 bases remaining between them. The V gene's germline CDR1 is SQVTM and CDR2 ANQGSEA. The CDR3 extends over 12 amino acids. CDR3 bases: TGCAGCGTTGTCCAGGGTTCAGAGACCCAGTACTTC. This codes for CSVVQGSETQYF.

Ten or more counts support this clonotype. This chain connects TRBV9 to TRBJ1-2; possibly TRBD1 for D (6 bases). Germline CDR1 reads SGDLS; CDR2 reads YYNGEE. The length of the CDR3 is 12 residues. The V end was cut by 3 bases, the J end by 8 bases, with 11 bases between. The CDR3 DNA sequence: TGTGCCAGCAGCGCCCAGGGGCAAGGCTACACCTTC. This codes for CASSAQGQGYTF.

This clonotype was seen many times. This chain joins TRBV7-2 and TRBJ2-3; 10 bases are shared with TRBD2. Germline-derived CDR1 and CDR2 are SGHTA and FQGNSA. The CDR3 has 16 amino acids. Trimming at V came to 5 bases and at J to 3 bases, leaving 8 bases not matched to a gene. In DNA, the CDR3 is TGTGCCAGCAGCCAAACTAGCGGGACACGGACAGATACGCAGTATTTT. It specifies CASSQTSGTRTDTQYF.

This clonotype was seen at least ten times. The chain employs TRBV12-3 or TRBV12-4 and TRBJ2-2; D unresolved. This CDR3 has 12 residues. Trimming cost V 5 bases and J 6 bases, with 7 bases left between them. CDR3 sequence: CASSPLAGELFF. In nucleotides, the CDR3 is TGTGCCAGCAGTCCCTTAGCCGGGGAGCTGTTTTTT.

This clonotype was detected many times. The chain employs TRBV20-1 and TRBJ1-4; 7 nucleotides align to TRBD1. This CDR3 is 14 amino acids long. In germline, CDR1 is DFQATT, CDR2 SNEGSKA (reference sequence). The junction had 9 bases not matched to a gene; V was cut back by 6 bases and J by 5 bases. The CDR3: CSAERDRRNEKLFF. CDR3 sequence (DNA): TGCAGTGCCGAAAGGGACAGAAGAAATGAAAAACTGTTTTTT.